The rows below give T cell receptor beta chains drawn from one sample of a study of Ad26.COV2.S vaccination and SARS-CoV-2 variants. Generated by immunoSEQ multiplex PCR, the TCRdb table keeps only in-frame clones and is missing some. The table includes around 450,000 clones, 80% to 95% detected once. The sample consisted of peripheral blood, taken in a trial of Ad26.COV2.S vaccine versus placebo. These receptors all stem from a person between 18 and 59 years old who received the Ad26.COV2.S COVID-19 vaccine or a placebo. CDR3s include the opening cysteine and the closing phenylalanine or tryptophan. Fields, in order: D gene, V gene, clone size, J gene, CDR3 DNA, CDR3 protein. D genes are given only for firm matches. Only part of the rows carry a size: once, few, many, or a class if the clone is expanded.

>-|TRBV30|-|TRBJ1-4
TGTGCCTGGAGTGTAACAGTCCCAAGACAGGACGAAAAACTGTTTTTT
CAWSVTVPRQDEKLFF
>-|TRBV5-8|-|TRBJ1-2
TGTGCCAGATTGGAAGGAGATTATGGCTACACCTTC
CARLEGDYGYTF
>TRBD2|TRBV15|-|TRBJ2-7
TGTGCCACCAGCAGATTGGGGGGGAACCCAAGGAACGAGCAGTACTTC
CATSRLGGNPRNEQYF
>-|TRBV3-1/TRBV3-2|-|TRBJ2-2
TGTGCCAGCAGCCCGAGGACTCCCCCACGCCCGAACACCGGGGAGCTGTTTTTT
CASSPRTPPRPNTGELFF
>-|TRBV3-1/TRBV3-2|-|TRBJ1-2
TGTGCCAGCAGCCAAGGCAGGTTAGGCTACACCTTC
CASSQGRLGYTF
>-|TRBV19|-|TRBJ2-1
TGTGCCAGTAGTCTCGAGGGAGGCGTCCAGTTCTTC
CASSLEGGVQFF
>TRBD2|TRBV2|-|TRBJ2-1
TGTGCCAGCAGTGATCGGACTAGCGGGAGCGATGAGCAGTTCTTC
CASSDRTSGSDEQFF
>-|TRBV18|few|TRBJ1-1
TGTGCCAGCTCAAGGACAAATCGCGAACGTGACTTT
CASSRTNRERDF
>-|TRBV18|-|TRBJ2-1
TGTGCCAGCTCACCGGGCAATGAGCAGTTCTTC
CASSPGNEQFF
>-|TRBV28|-|TRBJ2-1
TGTGCCAGCAGTCTCTCGGTATTTGGGTACAATGAGCAGTTCTTC
CASSLSVFGYNEQFF
>-|TRBV12-3/TRBV12-4|-|TRBJ1-3
TGTGCCAGCAGTTTACAACCCACCATATATTTT
CASSLQPTIYF
>-|TRBV6-2/TRBV6-3|-|TRBJ2-3
TGTGCCAGCAGCCCCCTTGTAGCGGAAAACACAGATACGCAGTATTTT
CASSPLVAENTDTQYF
>TRBD2|TRBV5-1|-|TRBJ2-3
TGCGCCAGCAGCATTGGGCTAGCGGGCACAGATACGCAGTATTTT
CASSIGLAGTDTQYF
>TRBD2|TRBV2|-|TRBJ2-1
TGTGCCAGCAGTGAAGGTTCCTGGGGGACTAGCGTCAATGAGCAGTTCTTC
CASSEGSWGTSVNEQFF
>-|TRBV28|-|TRBJ2-5
TGTGCCAGCAGTTCTGACGGCATTCAAGAGACCCAGTACTTC
CASSSDGIQETQYF
>-|TRBV12-2|-|TRBJ2-1
TGTGCAAGTCGCCCACCCGGACAGAGTGACAATGAGCAGTTCTTC
CASRPPGQSDNEQFF
>TRBD1|TRBV12-5|once|TRBJ2-5
TGTGCTAGTGGTTTGGCGGACAGGGCCCAGTACTTC
CASGLADRAQYF
>-|TRBV19|-|TRBJ1-1
TGTGCCAGTAGTATTAGGGGGAACACTGAAGCTTTCTTT
CASSIRGNTEAFF
>-|TRBV7-2|-|TRBJ2-1
TGTGCCAGCAGCTTAGCGCTGGCTAGCGCCTCCTACAATGAGCAGTTCTTC
CASSLALASASYNEQFF
>-|TRBV15|-|TRBJ2-1
TGTGCCACCAGCAGAGATCCGAGATACAATGAGCAGTTCTTC
CATSRDPRYNEQFF
>-|TRBV2|-|TRBJ2-2
TGTGCCAGCAGGGCCGGCGACACCGGGGAGCTGTTTTTT
CASRAGDTGELFF
>TRBD1|TRBV7-9|-|TRBJ2-6
TGTGCCAGCAGCCCGGGACAGGGCGAAAGTGGGGCCAACGTCCTGACTTTC
CASSPGQGESGANVLTF
>TRBD2|TRBV18|once|TRBJ2-5
TGTGCCAGCTCATGGCGGGAGGGCCTTAAGACCCAGTACTTC
CASSWREGLKTQYF
>TRBD1|TRBV10-3|-|TRBJ1-2
TGTGCCATAACAGGGGACTCGGGCAGTTACTATGGCTACACCTTC
CAITGDSGSYYGYTF
>TRBD1|TRBV2|-|TRBJ1-1
TGTGCCAGCAGTGTAAACAGGGGTGGTTCGCGGAACACTGAAGCTTTCTTT
CASSVNRGGSRNTEAFF
>TRBD1|TRBV5-1|-|TRBJ1-2
TGCGCCAGCAGCTTGGGCCCACAGGGGGCGAATGGCTACACCTTC
CASSLGPQGANGYTF
>-|TRBV18|-|TRBJ1-2
TGTGCCAGCTCACCACCCCCCCCGGAAAGCTACACCTTC
CASSPPPPESYTF
>-|TRBV4-3|-|TRBJ2-2
TGCGCCAGCAGCCAAGAGGCACGGGAGTGGAGTCGGGAGCTGTTTTTT
CASSQEAREWSRELFF
>TRBD1|TRBV11-2|-|TRBJ2-7
TGTGCCAGCAGCTCTCGGACAGGGTCCTCCTACGAGCAGTACTTC
CASSSRTGSSYEQYF
>TRBD2|TRBV24-1|once|TRBJ2-1
TGTGCCACCTCCGGGACTAGCTTTCTCTATGAGCAGTTCTTC
CATSGTSFLYEQFF
>-|TRBV2|many|TRBJ2-7
TGTGCCAGCACCCCGAAGGACAGTTCCTACGAGCAGTACTTC
CASTPKDSSYEQYF
>-|TRBV4-3|-|TRBJ1-4
TGCGCCAGCAGCCCAAGGGAGGCCTCCCGGGGGGAAAAACTGTTTTTT
CASSPREASRGEKLFF
>TRBD1|TRBV28|-|TRBJ1-5
TGTGCCAGCAGAAATCCCATGGGGAGGGGGCGACAGCCCCAGCATTTT
CASRNPMGRGRQPQHF
>-|TRBV7-2|-|TRBJ2-3
TGTGCCAGCAGCCTGGGTCGCGGCCCAAGGACAGATACGCAGTATTTT
CASSLGRGPRTDTQYF
>-|TRBV30|-|TRBJ1-2
TGTGCCTGGAGGGGTGCTATTGGCTACACCTTC
CAWRGAIGYTF
>TRBD2|TRBV7-3|-|TRBJ2-1
TGTGCCAGCAGCGACCCGGGACTAGCGGGAGGGAATGAGCAGTTCTTC
CASSDPGLAGGNEQFF
>-|TRBV4-3|-|TRBJ2-5
TGCGCCAGCAGCCAAGTAATAGGGGTGGCAGGGAGTAAAGAGACCCAGTACTTC
CASSQVIGVAGSKETQYF
>TRBD1|TRBV4-3|few|TRBJ2-1
TGCGCCAGCAGCCAAGACGGACAGGGGGCCTACAATGAGCAGTTCTTC
CASSQDGQGAYNEQFF
>-|TRBV7-9|-|TRBJ2-2
TGTGCCAGCAGCATGGCCGGGTCGAACACCGGGGAGCTGTTTTTT
CASSMAGSNTGELFF
>TRBD1|TRBV11-2|-|TRBJ1-6
TGTGCCAGCAGCTTAGATCGTGCAGGGGGCTATTCACCCCTCCACTTT
CASSLDRAGGYSPLHF
>TRBD2|TRBV5-1|-|TRBJ2-1
TGCGCCAGCAGAAGCGGGAGCGTCCCCTACAATGAGCAGTTCTTC
CASRSGSVPYNEQFF
>-|TRBV24-1|-|TRBJ1-5
TGTGCCACCAGTGATTGGGGCGCCAGTAATCAGCCCCAGCATTTT
CATSDWGASNQPQHF
>-|TRBV11-2|-|TRBJ2-3
TGTGCCAGCAGCCTAGATTTCGGCACAGATACGCAGTATTTT
CASSLDFGTDTQYF
>-|TRBV24-1|few|TRBJ2-2
TGTGCCACCAATGCGGGACCCGGGGAGCTGTTTTTT
CATNAGPGELFF
>-|TRBV24-1|-|TRBJ2-7
TGTGCCACCAGTGACTCGAGTAACAGGGCCTACGAGCAGTACTTC
CATSDSSNRAYEQYF
>-|TRBV3-1/TRBV3-2|-|TRBJ1-4
TGTGCCAGCAGCCAAGATAGGGAGGTGAGGCGCGAAAAACTGTTTTTT
CASSQDREVRREKLFF
>TRBD2|TRBV6-2/TRBV6-3|-|TRBJ2-3
TGTGCCAGCAGTTACCCGCCCCGGCGACTAGCTAGCACAGATACGCAGTATTTT
CASSYPPRRLASTDTQYF
>-|TRBV11-1|-|TRBJ2-1
TGTGCCAGCAGCTTGGGAAGTGTTAGCTCCTACAATGAGCAGTTCTTC
CASSLGSVSSYNEQFF
>-|TRBV5-1|-|TRBJ1-1
TGCGCCAGCAGCGCCCTAGGTGAACCCTTGAACACTGAAGCTTTCTTT
CASSALGEPLNTEAFF
>-|TRBV20-1|-|TRBJ2-5
TGCAGTGCTTCCAGAGAAGAGACCCAGTACTTC
CSASREETQYF
>-|TRBV3-1/TRBV3-2|-|TRBJ1-1
TGTGCCAGCAGCCATAGAGTGAACACTGAAGCTTTCTTT
CASSHRVNTEAFF
>-|TRBV6-5|once|TRBJ1-4
TGTGCCACCAGGGGACCAGAACTCCTTGCTGGACTGTTTTTT
CATRGPELLAGLFF
>-|TRBV27|-|TRBJ2-7
TGTGCCAGCAGTTTCTTGGGGTCGGGCGAGCAGTACTTC
CASSFLGSGEQYF
>-|TRBV4-1|few|TRBJ1-1
TGCGCCAGCAGCCCGCGTGAGATTACTGAAGCTTTCTTT
CASSPREITEAFF
>TRBD1|TRBV6-5|-|TRBJ1-4
TGTGCCAGCAGTTCTACAGGGGGCTCTGGTGAAAAACTGTTTTTT
CASSSTGGSGEKLFF
>-|TRBV19|-|TRBJ2-1
TGTGCCACCTCCCCCGTCCTTAGTGGCAATGAGCAGTTCTTC
CATSPVLSGNEQFF
>TRBD1|TRBV19|-|TRBJ2-2
TGTGCCAGTAGTGCCGACAGGGCGGTCGGGGAGCTGTTTTTT
CASSADRAVGELFF
>-|TRBV6-6|once|TRBJ1-1
TGTGCCAGCAGTTACAGCTTCCCCTCCACTGAAGCTTTCTTT
CASSYSFPSTEAFF
>TRBD2|TRBV4-2|-|TRBJ2-7
TGTGCCAGCAGCCAGGGACTAGTGCCCCCCTACGAGCAGTACTTC
CASSQGLVPPYEQYF
>-|TRBV4-3|-|TRBJ2-1
TGCGCCAGCAGCCATACCCCGCCCTCCTACAATGAGCAGTTCTTC
CASSHTPPSYNEQFF